This T cell receptor (beta chain) was identified in a study of T cell responses to AZD1222 COVID-19 vaccine (dated by TCRdb to about 2021). At the level of the whole study: TCR sequencing covered more than 230 trial participants: 200 to 210 given two doses of AZD1222 and about 26 given two doses of MenACWY control vaccine. Trial participants were enrolled by age into subgroups of 18-55, 56-69 and 70-plus years, and around 150, 29 and 61 TCR-sequenced participants, respectively, were included in these subgroups.

The CDR3 regions of human TCRbeta chains were analyzed by immunosequencing. Under the source paper's analysis protocol: Repertoire TCRs were matched against a reference library of SARS-CoV-2-specific TCRs generated with the MIRA antigen-specificity platform. Breadth meant the fraction of unique TCRs that were SARS-CoV-2-associated, whereas depth meant the fraction of total T cells that were SARS-CoV-2-associated. Using the MIRA data, each spike-specific TCR was mapped to the spike region that the TCR reacts to and placed in a CD4 or CD8 class. Log10-transformed breadth and depth values were compared by one-way ANOVA with Sidak's multiple comparisons tests. TCRdb took this table from immuneACCESS and kept in-frame rearrangements with V and J called. Such tables lack part of the clones; where checked against another copy, unresolved V genes explain under half of the gap, and the rest is unexplained. The D gene and trimming were derived from the DNA, and the V and J assignments and clone size from that table. The sample data list around 200,000 clones, and 80% to 95% of these were observed just once. 1% of the sample is held by the ten biggest clonotypes.

V is reduced by 4 bases and J by 5 bases, leaving a spacing of 9 bases between them. According to the germline V gene, CDR1 reads SGDLS and CDR2 reads YYNGEE. Inclusive of the bounding cysteine and phenylalanine, the CDR3 is 12 residues long. Only the CDR3 DNA is retained, 36 bases long and in frame from the first base. This sample's time point label indicates: about 28 days (+/-7) after the second vaccine dose. This sample's treatment or condition label indicates: meningococcal conjugate vaccine given as trial control. Vaccinee samples were obtained from the UK trials COV001 and COV002, which included a single-blind randomized controlled phase 2/3 trial of AZD1222 (ChAdOx1 nCoV-19) in healthy adults. Trial participant PBMC samples were collected at day 0 and day 28 after the second dose for TCRbeta chain sequencing. In the case of this clone: Its antigen is currently not known. Base qualities are not provided; no much larger clone lies one nucleotide away.

Study-wide conclusions, independent of this receptor: Only five to seven AZD1222 recipients were SARS-CoV-2 seropositive at baseline, limiting conclusions about previously exposed vaccinees. Most participants were white British and females outnumbered males, and the authors suggested that clonal diversity may have been underestimated. No day 14 peak-response samples were available, so repertoires were characterized only after the peak T cell response. The whole spike protein was spanned by vaccine-associated CD4 TCRs, and dominant responses were seen in regions 160-218 and 743-854. After two AZD1222 doses, spike-specific TCR breadth and depth were significantly higher than at day 0 and than in MenACWY recipients. Reportedly, almost half of the unique spike-specific TCRs recognized epitopes lying outside the regions that are mutated in the B.1.351 and B.1.1.7 variants. The 56-69-year group was small, and its depth increase did not reach significance, likely because of low power.

Source: peripheral blood, taken 28 days after the second dose of the MenACWY control vaccine. The sequence joins TRBV9 to TRBJ2-5; confidence is insufficient to name the D gene. This receptor was identified in an adult who received the MenACWY meningococcal vaccine as a control. The CDR3 region has the sequence CASSKSRETQYF. The nucleotide sequence is given as TGTGCCAGCAGCAAAAGCAGGGAGACCCAGTACTTC.